The clone carrying this T cell receptor beta chain has only a few counts. The antigen is not known. This sample stems from a study of T-cell memory formation after mild COVID-19. Study overall: TCR clusters were mostly donor specific.

Study-level points and caveats: For contracting clones, CD4+ ones sat mainly in CM and EM, CD8+ in EMRA. Second-wave clones reaching peak frequency on day 37 lacked confirmed SARS-CoV-2 specificity. Whereas later expanders leaned CD4+, clones contracting day 15 to 85 showed a balanced CD4/CD8 makeup.

TCRdb ran MiXCR on the 5' RACE reads and lists one entry per CDR3 protein. This table holds about 470,000 distinct CDR3 sequences, more than 20% found once. Germline V gene sequence: CDR1 SEHNR, CDR2 FQNEAQ (reference sequence). The length of the CDR3 is 15 residues. Trimming cost V 5 bases and J 3 bases; bases outside gene matches: 7. This clonotype originated in an adult woman who had mild COVID-19 (a few samples of this study predate the infection). Cell type and time point are not known. The V call is TRBV7-9, the J call TRBJ2-7, with TRBD1 matching over 10 bases. Input material: PBMCs or a T cell subset sorted from them (not recorded which). In nucleotides, the CDR3 is TGTGCCAGCAGCGCTAGGGACAGGGGAGGCTACGAGCAGTACTTC. Amino acids: CASSARDRGGYEQYF.